This T cell receptor (beta chain) was captured in a study of T cells in Graves' hyperthyroidism and ophthalmopathy. About the study: At the time of initial diagnosis and before any treatment, peripheral blood was collected.

This clonotype was picked up many times. Its antigen remains unknown. Broader study findings: The model's output predicted ophthalmopathy at a median of 6.5 months prior to onset.

Clinical symptoms, serum thyroxine and TRAb, thyroid ultrasound and orbital computed tomography were used for the diagnoses. Amplification targeted TCR beta CDR3 regions from RNA transcripts. The HTBI primer set served for first-round RT-PCR of the TCR CDR3. One entry per CDR3 protein results from TCRdb running MiXCR on the multiplex PCR reads. Among about 110,000 distinct CDR3 sequences listed, 15% to 20% were seen once. Sequenced: blood. This TCR derives from a woman aged 50 to 65 with Graves' hyperthyroidism.

CDR3 sequence reads: CASSGAGEETQYF. Here the CDR3 DNA reads TGTGCCAGCAGCGGCGCTGGAGAAGAGACCCAGTACTTC. The V gene is TRBV7-2, the J gene TRBJ2-5, with D unclear. The CDR3 contains 13 residues. The germline V gene has CDR1 SGHTA and CDR2 FQGNSA. V gave up 5 bases and J gave up 3 bases, with 10 bases separating them.